This T cell receptor beta chain was obtained from a study of blood T cells in healthy people across ages. Study findings and constraints: Correlation between TCR beta diversity and naive T cell percentage was strong.

This CDR3 comprises 14 residues. V gave up 5 bases and J gave up 3 bases, with 13 bases separating them. Germline V gives CDR1 SNHLY, CDR2 FYNNEI. A note on this clonotype: Its cognate antigen is unknown.

PCR was performed a second time for about 7 to 11 cycles using a sample-barcoded 5' primer and a J-beta primer mix. TCRdb ran MiXCR on the 5' RACE reads and lists one entry per CDR3 protein. The sample yields about 780,000 distinct CDR3 sequences, around 25% seen once. These same data were also listed under a study on T cells of mothers and their children.

Sequences were obtained from blood. The genes are TRBV2 and TRBJ2-5, with D maybe TRBD2 (7 bases). This sequence was found in a boy younger than 18 in good health. CDR3 nucleotide sequence: TGTGCCAGCAGTTATCAGGGGAGGGAAGAGACCCAGTACTTC. Its protein product is CASSYQGREETQYF.